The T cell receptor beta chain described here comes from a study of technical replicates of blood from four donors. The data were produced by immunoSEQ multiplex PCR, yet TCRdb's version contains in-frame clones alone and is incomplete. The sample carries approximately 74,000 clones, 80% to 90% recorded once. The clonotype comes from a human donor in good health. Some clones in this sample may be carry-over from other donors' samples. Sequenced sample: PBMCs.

The CDR3 DNA reads TGTGCCAGCTCACCAGGAGGGCCTAATGAAAAACTGTTTTTT. Protein product: CASSPGGPNEKLFF. The chain uses TRBV18 and TRBJ1-4; no clear D. Trimming cost V 2 bases and J 3 bases, with 7 bases left between them. The CDR3 has 14 amino acids. Germline CDR1 and CDR2: KGHSH and LQKENI.